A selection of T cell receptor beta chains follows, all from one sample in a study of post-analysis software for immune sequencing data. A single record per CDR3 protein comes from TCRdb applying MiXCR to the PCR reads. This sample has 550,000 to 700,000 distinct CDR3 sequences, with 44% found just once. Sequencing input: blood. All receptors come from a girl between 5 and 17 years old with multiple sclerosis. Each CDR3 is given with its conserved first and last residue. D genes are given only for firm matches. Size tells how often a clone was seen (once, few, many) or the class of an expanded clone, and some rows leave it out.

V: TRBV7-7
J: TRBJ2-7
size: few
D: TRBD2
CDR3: CASSPDFRLAGRNEQYF
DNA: TGTGCCAGCAGCCCAGACTTCAGGCTAGCGGGGCGGAATGAGCAGTACTTC

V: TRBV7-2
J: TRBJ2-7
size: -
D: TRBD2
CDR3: CASSAPFRTSGRRDYEQYF
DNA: TGTGCCAGCAGCGCCCCTTTTAGGACTAGCGGGAGGCGTGACTACGAGCAGTACTTC

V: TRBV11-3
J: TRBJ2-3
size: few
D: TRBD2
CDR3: CASSLYGAGGRDTQYF
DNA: TGTGCCAGCAGCTTATACGGAGCGGGAGGGCGAGATACGCAGTATTTT

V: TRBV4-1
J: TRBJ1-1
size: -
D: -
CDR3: CASSRKMPQRSEAFF
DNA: TGCGCCAGCAGCCGAAAGATGCCCCAACGTAGTGAAGCTTTCTTT

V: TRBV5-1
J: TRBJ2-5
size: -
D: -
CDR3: CASISGHEETQYF
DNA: TGCGCCAGCATTAGTGGACATGAGGAGACCCAGTACTTC

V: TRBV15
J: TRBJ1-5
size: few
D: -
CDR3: CATSTTFGGPNQPQHF
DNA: TGTGCCACCAGCACAACGTTTGGGGGACCCAATCAGCCCCAGCATTTT

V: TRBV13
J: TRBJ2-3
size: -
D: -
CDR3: CASSSRPGDTQYF
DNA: TGTGCCAGCAGCTCTCGGCCCGGAGATACGCAGTATTTT

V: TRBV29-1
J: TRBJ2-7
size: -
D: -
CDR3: CSVEGRVTHEQYF
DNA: TGCAGCGTGGAAGGTAGGGTTACCCACGAGCAGTACTTC

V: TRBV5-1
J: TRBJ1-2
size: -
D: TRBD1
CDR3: CASSSGQAYNYGYTF
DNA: TGCGCCAGCAGCTCGGGACAGGCCTACAACTATGGCTACACCTTC

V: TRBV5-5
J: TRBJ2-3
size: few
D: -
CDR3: CASSLVRGTPTDTQYF
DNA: TGTGCCAGCAGCTTAGTGCGTGGGACTCCCACAGATACGCAGTATTTT

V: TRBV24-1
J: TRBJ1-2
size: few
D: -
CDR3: CATSRTTNYGYTF
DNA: TGTGCCACCAGTAGGACGACTAACTATGGCTACACCTTC

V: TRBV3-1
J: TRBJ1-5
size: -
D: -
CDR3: CASSQGIRKSNQPQHF
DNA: TGTGCCAGCAGCCAAGGGATCAGGAAAAGCAATCAGCCCCAGCATTTT

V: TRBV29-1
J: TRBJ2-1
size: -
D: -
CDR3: CSVEVLWQGHEQFF
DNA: TGCAGCGTTGAGGTTCTGTGGCAGGGGCATGAGCAGTTCTTC

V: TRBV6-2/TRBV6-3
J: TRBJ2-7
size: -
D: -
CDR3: CASSFTKGTQYF
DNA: TGTGCCAGCAGTTTCACCAAGGGCACTCAGTACTTC

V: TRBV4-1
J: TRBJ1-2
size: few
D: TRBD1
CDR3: CASSQDPGDRTNYGYTF
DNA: TGCGCCAGCAGCCAAGATCCCGGGGACAGGACTAACTATGGCTACACCTTC

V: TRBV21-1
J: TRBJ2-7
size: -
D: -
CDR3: CASSKFGWTGCYEQYF
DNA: TGTGCCAGCAGCAAATTCGGATGGACAGGTTGCTACGAGCAGTACTTC

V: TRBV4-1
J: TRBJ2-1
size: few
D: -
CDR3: CASSQTKTGHEQFF
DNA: TGCGCCAGCAGCCAAACGAAAACAGGGCATGAGCAGTTCTTC

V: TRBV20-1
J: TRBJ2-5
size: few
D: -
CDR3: CSARNWRGETQYF
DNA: TGCAGTGCCCGAAACTGGAGGGGGGAGACCCAGTACTTC

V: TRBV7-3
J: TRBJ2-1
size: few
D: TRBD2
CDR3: CASSRLAGPNEQFF
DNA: TGTGCCAGCAGCCGACTAGCGGGGCCCAATGAGCAGTTCTTC

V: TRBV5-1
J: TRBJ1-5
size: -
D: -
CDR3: CASSLAGADQPQHF
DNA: TGCGCCAGCAGCTTAGCAGGGGCGGATCAGCCCCAGCATTTT

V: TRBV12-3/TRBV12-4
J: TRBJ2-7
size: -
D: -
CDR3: CASRSTGFDEQYF
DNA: TGTGCCAGCAGATCGACAGGATTTGACGAGCAGTACTTC

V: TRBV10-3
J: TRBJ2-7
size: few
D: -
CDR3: CATVDEGGLGYEQYF
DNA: TGTGCCACTGTTGATGAGGGAGGTCTAGGCTACGAGCAGTACTTC

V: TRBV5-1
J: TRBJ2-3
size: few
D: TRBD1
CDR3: CASSLGQGGRYADTQYF
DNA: TGCGCCAGCAGCCTCGGACAGGGGGGACGGTATGCAGATACGCAGTATTTT

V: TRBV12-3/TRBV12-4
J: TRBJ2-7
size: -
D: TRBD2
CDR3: CASSLRGAGVHEQYF
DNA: TGTGCCAGCAGTTTGCGGGGGGCAGGGGTTCACGAGCAGTACTTC

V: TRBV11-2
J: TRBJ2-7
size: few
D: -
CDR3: CASSLHPGDSYEQYF
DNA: TGTGCCAGCAGCTTACACCCAGGGGACTCCTACGAGCAGTACTTC

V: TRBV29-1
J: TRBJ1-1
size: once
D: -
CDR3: CSLLDYPMNTEAFF
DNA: TGCAGCTTATTAGATTATCCGATGAACACTGAAGCTTTCTTT

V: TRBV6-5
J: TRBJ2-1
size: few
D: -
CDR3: CASRGRGDEQFF
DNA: TGTGCCAGCAGAGGCCGGGGCGATGAGCAGTTCTTC

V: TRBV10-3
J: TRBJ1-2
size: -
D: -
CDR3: CAISTDGGVVYTF
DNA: TGTGCCATCAGCACGGACGGCGGCGTCGTCTACACCTTC

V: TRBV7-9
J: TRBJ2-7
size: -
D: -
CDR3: CASSQGGRGNSYEQYF
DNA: TGTGCCAGCAGCCAGGGGGGCCGAGGAAACTCCTACGAGCAGTACTTC

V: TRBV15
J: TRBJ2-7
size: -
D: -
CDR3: CATRRGVGSYEQYF
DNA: TGTGCCACCAGGCGAGGGGTCGGCTCCTACGAGCAGTACTTC

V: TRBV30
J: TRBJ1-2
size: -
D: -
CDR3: CAWSVPGREPRTF
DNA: TGTGCCTGGAGTGTTCCGGGGCGGGAACCTCGCACCTTC

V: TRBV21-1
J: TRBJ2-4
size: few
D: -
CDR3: CASSSWTAGEAKNIQYF
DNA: TGTGCCAGCAGCTCTTGGACAGCCGGGGAAGCCAAAAACATTCAGTACTTC

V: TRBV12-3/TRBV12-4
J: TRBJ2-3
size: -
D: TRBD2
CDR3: CASSFQVAGAAVDTQYF
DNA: TGTGCCAGCAGTTTCCAGGTAGCGGGAGCTGCGGTAGATACGCAGTATTTT

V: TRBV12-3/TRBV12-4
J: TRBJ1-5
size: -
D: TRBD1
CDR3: CASRGDRGENQPQHF
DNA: TGTGCCAGCAGGGGGGACAGGGGGGAGAATCAGCCCCAGCATTTT

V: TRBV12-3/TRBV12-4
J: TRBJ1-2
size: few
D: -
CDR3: CASSMGRNYGYTF
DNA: TGTGCCAGCAGCATGGGACGGAACTATGGCTACACCTTC

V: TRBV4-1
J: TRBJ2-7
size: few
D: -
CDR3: CASSQPTRSYEQYF
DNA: TGCGCCAGCAGCCAACCGACAAGGAGCTACGAGCAGTACTTC

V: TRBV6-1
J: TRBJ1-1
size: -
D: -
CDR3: CASRMFGIGSNTEAFF
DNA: TGTGCCAGCAGGATGTTTGGTATTGGGTCGAACACTGAAGCTTTCTTT